This T cell receptor beta chain originates from a study of blood T cell repertoires in COVID-19. Study-level information: There were acute and convalescent COVID-19 samples, and they came from the United States, Italy and Spain. T cells, B-cell-depleted T cells, or PBMCs provided the cDNA or gDNA that served as material.

This clone was seen more than once but under ten times. Original methodology: Reference gene primers were amplified, and this amplification served to estimate nucleated cell counts. Assay: immunoSEQ multiplex PCR; the TCRdb copy retains only in-frame clones and omits some. The DNA gave D and trimming, while V, J and clone size come from that table. The sample contains some 56,000 clones, 75% to 85% of which appear only once. V shed 2 bases, J shed 4 bases, and the junction held 2 bases outside the gene matches. In germline, CDR1 is MGHRA, CDR2 YSYEKL. The CDR3 loop spans 14 amino acids. The sequence was obtained from a man aged 55-75 years with acute or convalescent COVID-19. Sequenced: peripheral blood. The chain employs TRBV4-1 and TRBJ2-7; 10 nucleotides align to TRBD1. The DNA of the CDR3 is TGCGCCAGCAGCCAACTGGGACAGGGGTACGAGCAGTACTTC. Amino acid sequence: CASSQLGQGYEQYF.